The TCR beta chain under discussion was sequenced for a study of shared clonotypes between healthy human individuals. Germline V CDR1 and CDR2: KGHSH, LQKENI. The CDR3 totals 14 residues. Deletions cut 3 bases from V and 5 bases from J, with 13 bases between. Clones were read by immunoSEQ multiplex PCR, and TCRdb kept only the in-frame ones, dropping some. The table lists some 500,000 clones, 60% to 80% of them singletons. The sequence came from a woman in her 40s in good health. Some clones in this sample may be carry-over from other donors' samples. Sequences were obtained from PBMCs. The chain recombines TRBV18 with TRBJ2-5, with a weak D call TRBD2 (6 bases). The CDR3 coding sequence is TGTGCCAGCTCACCGTCAGCGGGCGGCGAGACCCAGTACTTC. Translation gives CASSPSAGGETQYF.